This T cell receptor (beta chain) stems from a study of blood T cells in healthy people across ages. The CDR3 runs 13 residues. Germline V CDR1 and CDR2: KGHSH, LQKENI. Trimming cost V 5 bases and J 9 bases, with 14 bases left between them. The authors ran a second PCR of about 6 to 11 cycles using a sample-barcoded 5' primer and a J-beta primer mix. MiXCR, applied by TCRdb to the 5' RACE reads, yields one record per CDR3 protein. The data contain fewer than 800,000 distinct CDR3 sequences, more than 20% of them singletons. These data were also filed under a second study, of T cells of mothers and their children. That paper notes: A few healthy Caucasian mothers, along with their six children, served as the donors. Researchers put all of the extracted RNA into cDNA synthesis, using around 1.5 ug per 15 ul. With the M1S primer of the second PCR, sample barcodes and 2-4 random nucleotides were added.

This clonotype was sampled from a boy younger than 18 in good health. This chain uses TRBV18 with TRBJ2-1; no reliable D call. Sequencing input: blood. The CDR3 region has the DNA TGTGCCAGCTCAGCAGCCCTAGAGAGTGAGCAGTTCTTC. Translation gives CASSAALESEQFF.